Listed below are T cell receptor beta chains from one sample, sequenced in a study of blood T cell repertoires in COVID-19. Sequencing was performed with immunoSEQ multiplex PCR; in TCRdb, only in-frame clones are kept and a portion is missing. The sample lists some 290,000 clones, 86% occurring once. Sequenced: peripheral blood. These receptors all come from a woman aged 25 to 45 with COVID-19, enrolled during active disease. CDR3s include the opening cysteine and the closing phenylalanine or tryptophan. A D gene is named only where the DNA matches it firmly. Rows may omit the clone size; those that give it use once, few, many or a size class.

J: TRBJ2-1; size: NA; V: TRBV2; D: TRBD1; CDR3: CVTGGNEQFF; DNA: TGTGTGACAGGGGGAAATGAGCAGTTCTTC
J: TRBJ2-2; size: once; V: TRBV6-5; D: NA; CDR3: CASSYSTVNTGELFF; DNA: TGTGCCAGCAGTTACTCGACAGTGAACACCGGGGAGCTGTTTTTT
J: TRBJ2-1; size: NA; V: TRBV19; D: TRBD2; CDR3: CATSVGLAGGQKFF; DNA: TGTGCCACCTCCGTCGGACTAGCGGGGGGGCAAAAGTTCTTC
J: TRBJ1-1; size: NA; V: TRBV9; D: TRBD1; CDR3: CASSHLQGTMNTEAFF; DNA: TGTGCCAGCAGCCACCTACAGGGGACAATGAACACTGAAGCTTTCTTT
J: TRBJ2-5; size: NA; V: TRBV10-3; D: NA; CDR3: CAISEPQGEETQYF; DNA: TGTGCCATCAGTGAGCCACAGGGAGAAGAGACCCAGTACTTC
J: TRBJ1-1; size: NA; V: TRBV4-1; D: TRBD1; CDR3: CASSQDETGVAFF; DNA: TGCGCCAGCAGCCAAGACGAGACAGGGGTGGCTTTCTTT
J: TRBJ1-5; size: NA; V: TRBV27; D: NA; CDR3: CASKTKGQPQHF; DNA: TGTGCCAGCAAGACCAAGGGGCAGCCCCAGCATTTT
J: TRBJ1-2; size: many; V: TRBV5-4; D: NA; CDR3: CASSWGTGF; DNA: TGTGCCAGCAGCTGGGGGACTGGCTTC
J: TRBJ2-1; size: NA; V: TRBV19; D: NA; CDR3: CASSINSGEPAYNEQFF; DNA: TGTGCCAGTTCTATAAATTCAGGGGAACCTGCCTACAATGAGCAGTTCTTC
J: TRBJ2-3; size: NA; V: TRBV2; D: NA; CDR3: CASSVQDTQYF; DNA: TGTGCCAGCAGTGTTCAAGATACGCAGTATTTT
J: TRBJ2-3; size: once; V: TRBV7-2; D: NA; CDR3: CASSSPGLFEDTQYF; DNA: TGTGCCAGCAGCTCGCCGGGACTCTTCGAAGATACGCAGTATTTT
J: TRBJ1-3; size: NA; V: TRBV5-1; D: NA; CDR3: CASSLASREGGNTIYF; DNA: TGCGCCAGCAGCTTGGCCTCGAGGGAAGGAGGAAACACCATATATTTT